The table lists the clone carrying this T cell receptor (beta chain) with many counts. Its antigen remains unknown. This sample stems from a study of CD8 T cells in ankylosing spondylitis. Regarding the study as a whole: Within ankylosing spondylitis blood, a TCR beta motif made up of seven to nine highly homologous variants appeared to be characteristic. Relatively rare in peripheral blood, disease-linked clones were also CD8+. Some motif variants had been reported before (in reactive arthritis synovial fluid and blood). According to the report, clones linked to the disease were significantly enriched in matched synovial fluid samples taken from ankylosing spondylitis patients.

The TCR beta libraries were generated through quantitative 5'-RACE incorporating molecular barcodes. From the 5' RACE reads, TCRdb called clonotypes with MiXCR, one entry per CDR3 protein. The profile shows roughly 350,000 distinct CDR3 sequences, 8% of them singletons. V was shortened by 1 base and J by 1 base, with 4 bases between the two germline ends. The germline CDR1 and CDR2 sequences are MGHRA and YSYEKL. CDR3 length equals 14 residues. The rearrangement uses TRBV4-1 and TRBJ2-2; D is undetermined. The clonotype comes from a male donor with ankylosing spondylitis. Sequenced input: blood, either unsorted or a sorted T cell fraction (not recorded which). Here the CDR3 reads CASSQVGNTGELFF. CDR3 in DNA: TGCGCCAGCAGCCAAGTGGGGAACACCGGGGAGCTGTTTTTT.